This T cell receptor (beta chain) originates from a study of CD8+ T cells in alopecia areata. Extraction of RNA preceded its reverse transcription into cDNA, which served as the sequencing template. Data came from immunoSEQ multiplex PCR; TCRdb stores just in-frame clones and leaves some out. This table has under 150,000 clones, 56% appearing once. V lost 3 bases and J lost 6, with 11 bases in between. The CDR3 runs to 13 residues. Germline assignment: CDR1 KGHSH and CDR2 LQKENI. Documented treatment: oral pan-JAK inhibitor, 5-10 mg twice daily. The starting material was CD4+ T cells sorted from blood, obtained at week 24, from a patient treated with tofacitinib. This clonotype originated in a human donor with alopecia areata. The gene calls are TRBV18 and TRBJ1-2; perhaps TRBD1 as D (5 bases). The CDR3 sequence is CASSPGGPHGYTF. The CDR3 region has the DNA TGTGCCAGCTCACCTGGGGGACCCCATGGCTACACCTTC.